This TCR beta chain derives from a study of vaccination and CD4 T cells after COVID-19. At the level of the study: The stimulating agents, overlapping spike peptides, came from SARS-CoV-2, HCoV-NL63, HCoV-OC43 and HCoV-229E. General observations from the study: Vaccine-specific clones numbering 304 of 307 showed spike mono-reactivity in convalescent patients.

Trimming cost V 3 bases and J 5 bases; bases outside gene matches: 13. This CDR3 region has 18 residues. Germline V gene sequence: CDR1 SGHAT, CDR2 FQNNGV. As to treatment: 10-day PBMC culture with coronavirus spike peptide pools or control peptides (ViraFEST assay). Wells that each held roughly 1.9 million PBMCs were cultured with 9.5 to 10 IU/ml IL-2 and 8.5 to 10 ug/ml peptide pools. The Oncomine TCR Beta short-read assay sequenced DNA from cultured CD4+ T cells. Researchers extracted genomic DNA from CD4+ T cells that had been cultured. TCRdb processed the PCR reads anew with MiXCR; each CDR3 protein has one entry. Seen here are some 17,000 distinct CDR3 sequences, roughly three fifths observed once, and the top ten hold around 5.5%. This clonotype was observed a few times. Its antigen is still unknown.

This TCR was recovered from a human donor who had recovered from COVID-19. The V call is TRBV11-2, the J call TRBJ2-5; 12 nucleotides agree with TRBD2. Sequencing used CD4+ T cells from blood, cultured in vitro, obtained after SARS-CoV-2 vaccination. CDR3 coding DNA: TGTGCCAGCAGCTTCCCCACCGGGGGGACTAGCGGGTTTGAGACCCAGTACTTC. It is translated as CASSFPTGGTSGFETQYF.